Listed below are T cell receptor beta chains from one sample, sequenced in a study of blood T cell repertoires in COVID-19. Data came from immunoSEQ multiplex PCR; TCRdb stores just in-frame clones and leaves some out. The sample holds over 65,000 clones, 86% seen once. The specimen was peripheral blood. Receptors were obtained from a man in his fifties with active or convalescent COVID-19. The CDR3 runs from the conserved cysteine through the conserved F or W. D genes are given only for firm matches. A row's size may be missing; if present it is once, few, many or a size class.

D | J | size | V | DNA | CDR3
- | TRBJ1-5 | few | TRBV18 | TGTGCCAGCTCACCTGGCCCGGGGAGCCTTAGCAATCAGCCCCAGCATTTT | CASSPGPGSLSNQPQHF
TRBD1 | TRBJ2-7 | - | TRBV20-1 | TGCAGTGCCAGTCCAGGGGGCCGTACCTACGAGCAGTACTTC | CSASPGGRTYEQYF
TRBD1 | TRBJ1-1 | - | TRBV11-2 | TGTGCCAGCAGCATAGACAGGGACACTGAAGCTTTCTTT | CASSIDRDTEAFF
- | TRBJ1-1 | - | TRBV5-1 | TGCGCCAGCAGCTTGCCTACGAACACTGAAGCTTTCTTT | CASSLPTNTEAFF
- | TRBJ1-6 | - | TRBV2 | TGTGCCAGTTCCGACTGGGGGGTCCGTGATAATTCACCCCTCCACTTT | CASSDWGVRDNSPLHF
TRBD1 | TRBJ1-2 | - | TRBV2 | TGTGCCAGCAGTGAAGCGTTCCGGGACAGGGTACCCTATGGCTACACCTTC | CASSEAFRDRVPYGYTF
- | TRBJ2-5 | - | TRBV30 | TGTGCCTGGCAGGTCCGGGCGCAGGGGACCCAGTACTTC | CAWQVRAQGTQYF
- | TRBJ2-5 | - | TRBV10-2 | TGCGCCAGCAGTTCCGGGGGGCAGGGAAGAGGAGAGACCCAGTACTTC | CASSSGGQGRGETQYF
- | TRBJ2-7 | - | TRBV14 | TGTGCCAGCAGCCAAGCTCTCGCAGGGCATTACGAGCAGTACTTC | CASSQALAGHYEQYF
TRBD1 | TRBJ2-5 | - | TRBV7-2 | TGTGCCAGCAGCTCGGGACAGGGAGGGGCAGAGACCCAGTACTTC | CASSSGQGGAETQYF
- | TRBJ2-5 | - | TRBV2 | TGTGCCAGCAGTGAATCGGGTTCAACGTTCCAAGAGACCCAGTACTTC | CASSESGSTFQETQYF
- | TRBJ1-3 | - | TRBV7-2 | TGTGCCAGCAGCTTAGACGGCCAGCGATCCTCTGGAAACACCATATATTTT | CASSLDGQRSSGNTIYF
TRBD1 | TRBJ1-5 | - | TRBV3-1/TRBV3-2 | TGTGCCAGCAGCCAGACCGGGACAGGGGGTCAGCCCCAGCATTTT | CASSQTGTGGQPQHF
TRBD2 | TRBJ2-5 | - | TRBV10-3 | TGTGCCATCAGTGATAGCGGGAGTTTCCAAGAGACCCAGTACTTC | CAISDSGSFQETQYF
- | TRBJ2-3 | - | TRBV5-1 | TGCGCCAGCAGCTCCGGGACAAACTATGTCACAGATACGCAGTATTTT | CASSSGTNYVTDTQYF
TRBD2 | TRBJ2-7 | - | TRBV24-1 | TGTGCCACCAGTGATTCGGGGGGAGGCAACGAGCAGTACTTC | CATSDSGGGNEQYF
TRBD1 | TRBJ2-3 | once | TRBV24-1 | TGTGCCACCAAGGACAGGGGTACAGATACGCAGTATTTT | CATKDRGTDTQYF
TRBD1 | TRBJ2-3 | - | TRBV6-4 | TGTGCCAGCAGTGGGACAGGGGCCCCGGGAGATACGCAGTATTTT | CASSGTGAPGDTQYF
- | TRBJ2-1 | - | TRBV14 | TGTGCCAGCAGCCACGTGGCTGCCTGGAGTGAGCAGTTCTTC | CASSHVAAWSEQFF
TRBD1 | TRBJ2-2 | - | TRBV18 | TGTGCCAGCTCACACACCGACAGGGACACCGGGGAGCTGTTTTTT | CASSHTDRDTGELFF
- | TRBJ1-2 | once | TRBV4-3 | TGCGCCAGCAGCCAAGTCTGGCAGGGAATATCTAACTATGGCTACACCTTC | CASSQVWQGISNYGYTF
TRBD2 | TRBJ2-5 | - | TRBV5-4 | TGTGCCAGCAGCCCTAAACTAGCGGGAGGGCAAGAGACCCAGTACTTC | CASSPKLAGGQETQYF
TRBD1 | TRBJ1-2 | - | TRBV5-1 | TGCGCCAGCAGCCTCGGACAGGGGGCGAGTGTCTATGGCTACACCTTC | CASSLGQGASVYGYTF
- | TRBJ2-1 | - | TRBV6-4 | TGTGCCAGCAGTGACTCGGGGGCGGGAGCAGTTGAGCAGTTCTTC | CASSDSGAGAVEQFF
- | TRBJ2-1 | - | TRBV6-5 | TGTGCCACAAGAGGACAGTCGGGCAGTGAGCAGTTCTTC | CATRGQSGSEQFF
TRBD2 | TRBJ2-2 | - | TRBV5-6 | TGTGCCAGCAGCTTGGGACTAGCGTTGAACACCGGGGAGCTGTTTTTT | CASSLGLALNTGELFF
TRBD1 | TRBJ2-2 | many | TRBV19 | TGTGCCAGTAGTGACAGGGAGCGCTACACCGGGGAGCTGTTTTTT | CASSDRERYTGELFF
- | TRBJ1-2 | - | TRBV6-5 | TGTGCCAGCAGTCCAGGGGTTTACGGCTACACCTTC | CASSPGVYGYTF
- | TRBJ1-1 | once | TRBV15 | TGTGCCACCAGCAGAGATAATTCAGGGTTGAACACTGAAGCTTTCTTT | CATSRDNSGLNTEAFF
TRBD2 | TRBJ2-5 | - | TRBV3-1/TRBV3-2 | TGTGCCAGCAGCCTCCCCTGGGCGGGGGGCACTCAAGAGACCCAGTACTTC | CASSLPWAGGTQETQYF
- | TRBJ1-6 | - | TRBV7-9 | TGTGCCAGCAGCGGACAGATTCCACCCCTCCACTTT | CASSGQIPPLHF
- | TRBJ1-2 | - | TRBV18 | TGTGCCAGCTCACCAGGTAGCCTTAACTATGGCTACACCTTC | CASSPGSLNYGYTF
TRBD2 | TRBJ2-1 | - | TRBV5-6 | TGTGCCAGCAGCTTGTTGGGCTTAGCGGGAGTTCCGGATGAGCAGTTCTTC | CASSLLGLAGVPDEQFF
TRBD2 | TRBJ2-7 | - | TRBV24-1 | TGTGCCACCAGTGAAACCGAGAGCGGGAGGTACGAGCAGTACTTC | CATSETESGRYEQYF
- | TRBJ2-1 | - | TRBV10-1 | TGCGCCAGCAGTGAGTCGTGGCGGGGATGGGGTGAGCAGTTCTTC | CASSESWRGWGEQFF
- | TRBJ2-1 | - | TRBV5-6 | TGTGCCAGCAGCTTGGGTCGGGATCACAATGAGCAGTTCTTC | CASSLGRDHNEQFF
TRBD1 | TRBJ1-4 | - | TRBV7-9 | TGTGCCAGCAGCCCGGGACAGGGGACTGAAAAACTGTTTTTT | CASSPGQGTEKLFF
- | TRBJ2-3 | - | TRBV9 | TGTGCCAGCAGCGCGGGACACTCCGAGGCAGATACGCAGTATTTT | CASSAGHSEADTQYF
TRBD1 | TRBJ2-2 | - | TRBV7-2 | TGTGCCAGCAGCCAGAGGACAGGAGGCGGGGAGCTGTTTTTT | CASSQRTGGGELFF
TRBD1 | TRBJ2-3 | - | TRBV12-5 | TGTGCTAGTGGTTTACAAACGGGACAGCATACGCAGTATTTT | CASGLQTGQHTQYF
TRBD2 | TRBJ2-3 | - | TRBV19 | TGTGCCAGAGCAAGCGGGAGCGGCGGCGGTACGCAGTATTTT | CARASGSGGGTQYF
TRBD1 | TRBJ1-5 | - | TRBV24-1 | TGTGCCACCAGTGAACCTGGGACAGGCAATCAGCCCCAGCATTTT | CATSEPGTGNQPQHF
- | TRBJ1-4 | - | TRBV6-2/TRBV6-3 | TGTGCCAGCAGTTCCGGGAGCCTTCCGGACCTTGGTGAAAAACTGTTTTTT | CASSSGSLPDLGEKLFF
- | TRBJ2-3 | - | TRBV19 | TGTGCCAGTAGTACCCCGACCGTAGGGGCCGATACGCAGTATTTT | CASSTPTVGADTQYF
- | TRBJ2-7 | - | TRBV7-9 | TGTGCCAGCAGCTCTCAGATCTACGAGCAGTACTTC | CASSSQIYEQYF
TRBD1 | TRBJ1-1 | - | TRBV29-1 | TGCAGCGTTGGCGAGACAGGGGTGACTGAAGCTTTCTTT | CSVGETGVTEAFF
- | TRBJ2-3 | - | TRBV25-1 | TGTGCCAGCAGAAACCAGGGATTACGGACAGATACGCAGTATTTT | CASRNQGLRTDTQYF
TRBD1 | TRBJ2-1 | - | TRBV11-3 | TGTGCCAGCAGCGCCCGGACAGGGCCCTCCTACAATGAGCAGTTCTTC | CASSARTGPSYNEQFF
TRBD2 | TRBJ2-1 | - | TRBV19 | TGTGCCAGTAGTATAGTAAGGGCTAGCGGGACAAACAATGAGCAGTTCTTC | CASSIVRASGTNNEQFF
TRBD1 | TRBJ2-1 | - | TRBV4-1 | TGCGCCAGCAGCCTAGGGACAGGGCCCTACAATGAGCAGTTCTTC | CASSLGTGPYNEQFF
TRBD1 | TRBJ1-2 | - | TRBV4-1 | TGCGCCAGCAGCCAAGAAGGGTTGGGACAGAACTATGGCTACACCTTC | CASSQEGLGQNYGYTF
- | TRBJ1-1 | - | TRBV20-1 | TGCAGTGCTAGTCAGGGGACCACTGAAGCTTTCTTT | CSASQGTTEAFF
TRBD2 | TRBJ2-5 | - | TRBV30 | TGTGCCTGGAGCCCGCGGGGGGGACAAGAGACCCAGTACTTC | CAWSPRGGQETQYF